This T cell receptor beta chain was obtained from a study of somatic mutations in cytotoxic T cells in rheumatoid arthritis. As for the study in general: Right after diagnosis, and before any treatment had started, patient peripheral blood (under 34 ml EDTA) was drawn.

General study findings and limits: More than 20% of CD8+ cells belonged to the largest clone in about an eighth of the 65 patients. For rheumatoid arthritis patients, CD8+ clonality increased with age, whereas it did not in healthy controls.

The table came from immunoSEQ multiplex PCR; TCRdb's copy has only in-frame clones and leaves some out. The data show some 30,000 clones, with 85% to 90% seen just once and roughly 9.7% held by the top ten. This CDR3 contains 14 residues. Trimming took 6 bases from V and 5 from J, leaving 14 bases between them. The V gene's germline CDR1 is WSHSY and CDR2 SAAADI. This clone has just one count. Its target is not known. The TCR originated in an adult with rheumatoid arthritis. The sequenced sample was CD8+ T cells sorted from blood. The rearrangement joins TRBV10-2 to TRBJ1-5, with TRBD1 as a possible D gene (6 bases). CDR3 sequence reads: CASSLGQFYQPQHF. CDR3 nucleotides: TGCGCCAGCAGCCTGGGACAATTTTATCAGCCCCAGCATTTT.